The next 7 T cell receptor beta chains were all read from a single sample in a study of blood T cell repertoires in COVID-19. Assay used: immunoSEQ multiplex PCR; TCRdb lists only in-frame clones, some missing. Of over 45,000 clones listed, roughly 80% are singletons. Sequences were obtained from peripheral blood. The receptors stem from a man aged 40-49 years with acute or convalescent COVID-19.

This clone was detected only once. The chain joins TRBV2 to TRBJ1-3; 9 nucleotides agree with TRBD1. Germline trimming cut 6 bases from V and 4 bases from J; bases unmatched to any gene: 7. The CDR3 consists of 15 residues. The germline V gene has CDR1 SNHLY and CDR2 FYNNEI. CDR3 DNA: TGTGCCAGCAGCAGCGACAGGGGGGTAGGAAACACCATATATTTT. Residues: CASSSDRGVGNTIYF. The entire variable domain, with the rest obtained from reference TRBV2 and TRBJ1-3, is as follows: EPEVTQTPSHQVTQMGQEVILRCVPISNHLYFYWYRQILGQKVEFLVSFYNNEISEKSEIFDDQFSVERPDGSNFTLKIRSTKLEDSAMYFCASSSDRGVGNTIYFGEGSWLTVV.

V gene TRBV4-1 combines with J gene TRBJ1-1; D ambiguous. Germline V CDR1 and CDR2: MGHRA, YSYEKL. This CDR3 is built from 13 residues. Trimming removed 3 bases from V and 1 base from J, with 6 bases in between. The chain's CDR3 is CASSHARNTEAFF. DNA for the CDR3: TGCGCCAGCAGCCATGCGAGGAACACTGAAGCTTTCTTT.

The gene calls are TRBV3-1 (or the pseudogene TRBV3-2) and TRBJ1-2; D is uncertain. Germline CDR1 is LGHDT and CDR2 is YNNKEL (reference sequence). The CDR3 is 15 amino acids. The V gene lost 2 bases and the J gene lost 11 bases, with 21 bases spanning the gap. CDR3 DNA: TGTGCCAGCAGCCAACGTACGAATATTAACTCGAGGTACACCTTC. It yields the protein CASSQRTNINSRYTF.

The V and J genes are TRBV5-6 and TRBJ1-1; D is perhaps TRBD1 (5 bases). The CDR3 totals 13 residues. The germline V gene encodes CDR1 SGHDT and CDR2 YYEEEE. Trimming stripped 6 bases from V and 5 bases from J, with 14 bases between. CDR3 amino acids: CASIRGLTTEAFF. The CDR3 nucleotides read TGTGCCAGCATCCGGGGGTTGACGACTGAAGCTTTCTTT.

Remarks on this clone: At one of its ends the junction is not consistent with the germline gene, which may arise from a read error. The chain uses TRBV7-9 and TRBJ1-1, with D maybe TRBD1 (6 bases). The CDR3 spans 14 residues. CDR1 is SEHNR and CDR2 is FQNEAQ in the germline V gene (reference sequence). CDR3 sequence reads: CASSLGTTYTEAFF. The CDR3 nucleotides read TGTGCCAGCAGTTTAGGGACAACATACACTGAAGCTTTCTTT.

The gene calls are TRBV30 and TRBJ2-3, with D tentatively TRBD2 (5 bases). The CDR3 runs 14 residues. V gave up 0 bases and J gave up 2 bases, with 9 bases separating them. Germline CDR1 is GTSNPN and CDR2 is SVGIG (reference sequence). For the CDR3, the DNA is TGTGCCTGGAGTGTAAAGAGGGACACAGATACGCAGTATTTT. Amino acids: CAWSVKRDTDTQYF.

The chain recombines TRBV27 with TRBJ2-1; D not resolved. The CDR3 sequence is 15 residues long. Looked up from germline, CDR1 is MNHEY and CDR2 is SMNVEV (reference sequence). V lost 5 bases and J lost 4, with 15 bases in between. In DNA, the CDR3 is TGTGCCAGCAGTGACACCTCCACCGGATACAATGAGCAGTTCTTC. It codes for CASSDTSTGYNEQFF.